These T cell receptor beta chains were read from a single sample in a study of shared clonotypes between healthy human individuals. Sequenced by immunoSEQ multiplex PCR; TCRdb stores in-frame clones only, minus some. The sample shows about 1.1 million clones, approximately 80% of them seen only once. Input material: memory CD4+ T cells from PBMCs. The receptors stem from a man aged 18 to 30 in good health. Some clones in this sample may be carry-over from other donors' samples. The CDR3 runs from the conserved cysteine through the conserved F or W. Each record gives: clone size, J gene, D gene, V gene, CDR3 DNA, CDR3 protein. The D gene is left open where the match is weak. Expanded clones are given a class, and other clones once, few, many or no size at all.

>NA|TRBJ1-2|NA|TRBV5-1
TGCGCCAGCAGCTTGAGGGCAGCCGACTATGGCTACACCTTC
CASSLRAADYGYTF
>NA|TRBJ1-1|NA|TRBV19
TGTGCCAGTAGTATATGGGCGGCAAACACTGAAGCTTTCTTT
CASSIWAANTEAFF
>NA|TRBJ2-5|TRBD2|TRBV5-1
TGCGCCAGCAGCTTATTCCTAGCGGGAGGGAAAGAGACCCAGTACTTC
CASSLFLAGGKETQYF
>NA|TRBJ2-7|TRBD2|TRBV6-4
TGTGCCAGCAGCGGGACTAGCGGGAGGGGAGGTAGTTACGAGCAGTACTTC
CASSGTSGRGGSYEQYF
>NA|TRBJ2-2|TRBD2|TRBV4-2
TGTGCCAGCAGCCAAGACCCTAGCGGGAGGGCCGGGGAGCTGTTTTTT
CASSQDPSGRAGELFF
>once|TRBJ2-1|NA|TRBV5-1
TGCGCCAGCAGCTTGGAGCAGCCGGCCTACAATGAGCAGTTCTTC
CASSLEQPAYNEQFF
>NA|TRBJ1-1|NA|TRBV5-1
TGCGCCAGCAGCTTGATCGGTCCCGGCACTGAAGCTTTCTTT
CASSLIGPGTEAFF
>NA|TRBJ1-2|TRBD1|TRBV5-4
TGTGCCAGCAGCTTAGGACAGGGGCTGAACTATGGCTACACCTTC
CASSLGQGLNYGYTF
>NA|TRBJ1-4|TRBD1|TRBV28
TGTGCCAGCAGTCCGCCGTCAGGGGGCCGGGAAAAACTGTTTTTT
CASSPPSGGREKLFF
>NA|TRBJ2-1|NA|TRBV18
TGTGCCAGCTCACCGGCAACCTTCAATGAGCAGTTCTTC
CASSPATFNEQFF
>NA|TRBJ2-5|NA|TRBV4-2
TGTGCCAGCAGCCAAGGATTTCAAGAGACCCAGTACTTC
CASSQGFQETQYF
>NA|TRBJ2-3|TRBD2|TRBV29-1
TGCAGCGTTCTAGCGGAGTGGGATACGCAGTATTTT
CSVLAEWDTQYF
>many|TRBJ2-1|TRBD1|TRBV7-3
TGTGCCAGCAGTTGGGACAGGGGTTCCAATGAGCAGTTCTTC
CASSWDRGSNEQFF
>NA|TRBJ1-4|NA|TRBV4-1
TGCGCCAGCAGCCAAGGAAGCAGGTTTAATGAAAAACTGTTTTTT
CASSQGSRFNEKLFF
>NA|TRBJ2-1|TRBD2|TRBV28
TGTGCCAGCAGTAGAGCGGGAGGCCCCTACAATGAGCAGTTCTTC
CASSRAGGPYNEQFF
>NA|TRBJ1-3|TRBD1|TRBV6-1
TGTGCCAGCAGTGAAAACAGGGGCGTTTGGGGGTCGGGAAACACCATATATTTT
CASSENRGVWGSGNTIYF
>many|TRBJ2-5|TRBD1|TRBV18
TGTGCCAGCTCACCAAGAACAGGGGTGGGAGAGACCCAGTACTTC
CASSPRTGVGETQYF
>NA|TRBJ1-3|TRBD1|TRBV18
TGTGCCAGCTCACCACCCCGGGACAGGGTCGGAAACACCATATATTTT
CASSPPRDRVGNTIYF
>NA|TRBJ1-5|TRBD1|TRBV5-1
TGCGCCAGCAGCTTGGGAGGACAGGCGAGCAATCAGCCCCAGCATTTT
CASSLGGQASNQPQHF
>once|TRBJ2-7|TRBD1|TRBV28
TGTGCCATCAGACGGGACAGTTCCTACGAGCAGTACTTC
CAIRRDSSYEQYF
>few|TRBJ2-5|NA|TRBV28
TGTGCCAGCAGGACCCGGAGGGGGACGGCGGGTAGGGAGACCCAGTACTTC
CASRTRRGTAGRETQYF
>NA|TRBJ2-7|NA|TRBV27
TGTGCCAGCAGTCAGGGGGGACTCAACACGGTGCAGTACTTC
CASSQGGLNTVQYF